This T cell receptor (beta chain) was sequenced for a study of T cells in Graves' hyperthyroidism and ophthalmopathy. Study-wide findings and caveats: Most expanded thyroid clonotypes above 0.001 recurred in blood. The model identified upcoming ophthalmopathy a median approximately six months ahead of onset. Patients with ophthalmopathy were separated from those with stable hyperthyroidism by a 13 V-J model.

This clonotype appeared a few times. Antigen specificity is unknown. RNA transcripts were the template for amplifying TCR beta CDR3 regions. The HTBI primer set served for first-round RT-PCR of the TCR CDR3. TCRdb redid the calling of the multiplex PCR reads with MiXCR, one entry per CDR3 protein. The sample includes about 570,000 distinct CDR3 sequences, approximately 44% of them seen just once. Trimming cost V 6 bases and J 4 bases, with 15 bases left between them. Germline loops: CDR1 MNHEY, CDR2 SVGEGT. The CDR3 length is 15 residues. Together with thyroid ultrasound, orbital computed tomography, serum thyroxine and TRAb, clinical symptoms were used for diagnoses.

The clonotype originates from an adult woman with Graves' disease, either hyperthyroidism or ophthalmopathy (not recorded which). The chain has TRBV6-2 or TRBV6-3 and TRBJ2-2, with D possibly being TRBD2 (6 bases). Specimen: peripheral blood or thyroid tissue (not recorded which). In nucleotides, the CDR3 is TGTGCCAGCAGCCAAATCACTAGCCTCACCGGGGAGCTGTTTTTT. Encoded protein: CASSQITSLTGELFF.